Here is one TCR beta chain with its context. Its antigen is not known. The germline V and J ends were trimmed by 0 bases and 7 bases, with 13 bases remaining between them. This CDR3 region has 14 residues. Germline CDR1 is SGHRS and CDR2 is YFSETQ. The stimulus was an HIV-1 Gag 15-mer peptide pool, 0.8 to 1 ug/peptide/mL. Sorted nonresponding memory CD4+ T cells were CD40L-negative, CD69-negative, CD45RO-high. This was the immunoSEQ version 4 assay in survey mode. Clones were sequenced by immunoSEQ multiplex PCR, and TCRdb holds only the in-frame ones, with some missing. The data hold approximately 35,000 clones, with approximately 78% observed a single time. The entry originates in a study of persistence of HIV-infected CD4 T cells. Across the study: Up to roughly 180 mL blood was drawn at multiple time points; a couple of donors had single-time leukapheresis.

Study outcomes and limitations: TCRbeta richness was lower in CMV- and Gag-responding cells than in anti-CD3/anti-CD28-responding cells.

This sequence joins TRBV5-1 and TRBJ1-1; D gene ambiguous. This TCR was recovered from an adult with HIV. The donor label of this sample is uncertain. Specimen: cultured CD4+ T cells from PBMCs, collected from a patient who received antiretroviral therapy. The CDR3 is CASSLGLSVGEAFF. For the CDR3, the DNA is TGCGCCAGCAGCTTGGGCCTTTCGGTTGGTGAAGCTTTCTTT.